The T cell receptor (beta chain) described here comes from a study of T cell responses to AZD1222 COVID-19 vaccine. Study-level points and caveats: Reports say nearly half of spike-specific TCRs go after unmutated variant regions. CD4 TCRs covered the whole spike, strongest at regions 160-218 and 743-854.

Sequenced by immunoSEQ multiplex PCR; TCRdb stores in-frame clones only, minus some. The repertoire holds roughly 150,000 clones, around nine tenths seen once, with less than 1.3% in the top ten. About this clone itself: The antigen remains undetermined.

The CDR3 extends over 15 amino acids. The clonotype was recovered from an adult who received the AZD1222 COVID-19 vaccine. The source material was peripheral blood, sampled 28 days after the second AZD1222 dose. The chain combines TRBV21-1 with TRBJ2-7; TRBD1, the table's D call, lacks a check against the DNA. TRBV21-1 is labeled a pseudogene. CDR3 in DNA: TGTGCCAGAAGGCCGGGACAGGGGGTATTCTACGAGCAGTACTTC. It is translated as CARRPGQGVFYEQYF.